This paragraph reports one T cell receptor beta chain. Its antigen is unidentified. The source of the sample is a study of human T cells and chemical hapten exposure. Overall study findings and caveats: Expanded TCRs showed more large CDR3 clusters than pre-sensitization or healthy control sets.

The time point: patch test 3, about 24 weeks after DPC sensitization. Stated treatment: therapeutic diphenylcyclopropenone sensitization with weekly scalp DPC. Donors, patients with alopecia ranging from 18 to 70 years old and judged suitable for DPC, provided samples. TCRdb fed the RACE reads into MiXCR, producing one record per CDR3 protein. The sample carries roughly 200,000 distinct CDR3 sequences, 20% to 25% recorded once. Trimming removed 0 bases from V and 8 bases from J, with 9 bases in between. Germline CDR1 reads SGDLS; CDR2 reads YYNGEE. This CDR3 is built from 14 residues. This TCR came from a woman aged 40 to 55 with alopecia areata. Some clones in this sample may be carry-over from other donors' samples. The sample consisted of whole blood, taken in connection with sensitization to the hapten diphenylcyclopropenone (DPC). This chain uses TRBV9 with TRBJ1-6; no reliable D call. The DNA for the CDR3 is TGTGCCAGCAGCGTAGGTAGGACGGATTCACCCCTCCACTTT. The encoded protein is CASSVGRTDSPLHF.